This entry features one T cell receptor beta chain sequence. This specimen belongs to a study of cytomegalovirus exposure and HLA in healthy donors. Study as a whole: Early release data held around 80 million unique TCRs from HLA-typed donors.

Researchers ran the PCR with 60 Vbeta and 13 Jbeta primers. The method was immunoSEQ multiplex PCR; TCRdb's version includes in-frame clones alone and lacks a portion of them. The profile shows about 120,000 clones, 75% to 90% of them singletons. Donors in the study were healthy people who gave bone marrow. Between the trimmed V and J ends, which lost 5 bases and 4 bases, there was a span of 9 bases. Germline CDR1 is DFQATT and CDR2 is SNEGSKA (reference sequence). The CDR3 is made up of 11 amino acids. The TCR comes from a man aged 25 to 40 in good health and CMV-seronegative. Sequenced sample: PBMCs. The chain combines TRBV20-1 with TRBJ2-7, with D possibly TRBD1 on 6 matching bases. This CDR3 is CSAPTGYEQYF. The CDR3 nucleotides read TGCAGTGCTCCGACAGGATACGAGCAGTACTTC.